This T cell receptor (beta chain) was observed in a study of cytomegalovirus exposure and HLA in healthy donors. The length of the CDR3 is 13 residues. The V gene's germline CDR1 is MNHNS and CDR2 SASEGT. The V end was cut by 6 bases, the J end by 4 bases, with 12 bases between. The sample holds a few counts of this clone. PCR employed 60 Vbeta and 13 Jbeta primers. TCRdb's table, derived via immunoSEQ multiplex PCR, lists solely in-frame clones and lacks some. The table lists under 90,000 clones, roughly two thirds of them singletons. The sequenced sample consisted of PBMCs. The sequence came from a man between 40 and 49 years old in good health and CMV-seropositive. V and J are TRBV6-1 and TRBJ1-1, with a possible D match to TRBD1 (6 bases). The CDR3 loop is CASRTGLSTEAFF. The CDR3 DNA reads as TGTGCCAGCAGAACAGGGCTGAGCACTGAAGCTTTCTTT.